This TCR beta chain comes out of a study of beta chain features in type 1 diabetes. The whole isolated RNA underwent reverse transcription, so sequencing captured expressed TCRB transcripts. Repertoires were generated with immunoSEQ multiplex PCR, while TCRdb's copy carries only in-frame clones and drops some. The profile shows 400,000 or so clones, over 8.5% of them singletons. CDR1 is LNHDA, CDR2 SQIVND, per germline (reference sequence). With V trimmed by 7 bases and J by 5 bases, 10 bases remained unmatched. The CDR3 is 14 amino acids. As concerns this clone: Its antigen is still unknown.

Study conclusions and caveats: Comparison showed that naive, central memory and Treg TCRB repertoires appeared more similar among patients than among healthy donors. Patients with type 1 diabetes showed fewer VDJ junction insertions and more deletions. Among patients with Type 1 diabetes, TCRB CDR3s were moderately but significantly shorter in every one of the four CD4+ subsets. When cDNA is sequenced, cells with high TCR expression could be over-represented.

The sequence derives from a man aged 25-45 years with type 1 diabetes. The chain carries TRBV19 and TRBJ1-2; 7 bases fit TRBD1. Sequenced input: central memory CD4+ T cells from blood. The CDR3 DNA reads as TGTGCCAGTACCTCCCGGGACAGCCTATATGGCTACACCTTC. This translates into CASTSRDSLYGYTF.